One and the same sample provided the 4 T cell receptor beta chains below, sequenced in a study of T cell changes during pregnancy in multiple sclerosis. TCRdb keeps only in-frame clones here, not all; method: immunoSEQ multiplex PCR. The sample shows just over 30,000 clones, 89% of them seen only once. The sequenced sample was CD8+ T cells from peripheral blood mononuclear cells, obtained in the second trimester of pregnancy. The source of these receptors is a female donor with multiple sclerosis, enrolled in a pregnancy study.

The chain is built from TRBV29-1 and TRBJ2-3, with D uncertain. The ends were cut back, 1 base at V and 2 bases at J, with 7 bases in the middle. Looked up from germline, CDR1 is SQVTM and CDR2 is ANQGSEA. This CDR3 has 13 residues. In DNA form, the CDR3 reads TGCAGCGTTGAAGGTAGCCCCACAGATACGCAGTATTTT. It yields the protein CSVEGSPTDTQYF.

The chain employs TRBV6-5 and TRBJ1-1; D remains unclear. This CDR3 spans 15 amino acids. Trimming took off 0 bases at V and 0 bases at J, with 8 bases between the two ends. The germline V gene has CDR1 MNHEY and CDR2 SVGAGI. The CDR3 region has the DNA TGTGCCAGCAGTTACTCTGTCTCTGTGAACACTGAAGCTTTCTTT. Amino acids: CASSYSVSVNTEAFF.

The chain recombines TRBV10-3 with TRBJ1-1; D gene ambiguous. The CDR3 totals 14 residues. V was pared by 0 bases and J by 1 base, with 6 bases between. CDR1 and CDR2 from the germline V gene are ENHRY and SYGVKD. CDR3 sequence reads: CAISESAGNTEAFF. CDR3 coding DNA: TGTGCCATCAGTGAGTCGGCAGGGAACACTGAAGCTTTCTTT.

The CDR3 region is CASSQKQGGLYYGYTF. CDR3 DNA: TGTGCCAGCAGCCAAAAACAGGGGGGACTTTACTATGGCTACACCTTC. This chain connects TRBV14 to TRBJ1-2; 8 bases line up with TRBD1. The CDR3 is 16 amino acids. Germline assignment: CDR1 SGHDN and CDR2 FVKESK. With 2 bases clipped from V and 3 bases from J, the junction kept 8 bases outside the gene matches.